This TCR beta chain was sequenced in a study of cytomegalovirus exposure and HLA in healthy donors (dated by TCRdb to about 2017). A note on the overall study: An earlier analysis of more than 550 of the donors reported 276 Gb of sequence data and around 110 million unique TCR beta sequences obtained from approximately 180 million T cells. Among under 450 genotyped donors of the cohort, an average of about 240,000 unique TCR beta nucleotide sequences were sequenced per donor, around 20% of them non-productive. The study combined high-throughput TCR immunosequencing, statistical association of individual TCRs with disease status, and machine learning to predict cytomegalovirus infection status. Around 320 gigabases of sequencing data and approximately 93 million unique TCR sequences were included in an early release covering about 700 HLA-typed donors. The study aimed to test whether signatures of past pathogen exposure could be identified by cataloging public T cell receptors. Donor age, sex, ethnicity and CMV serostatus were compiled alongside the repertoire data. In the later analysis, no new phenotypic data were used to find candidate immune exposures; instead, reliance was placed on TCR beta sequences and their occurrence across donors. Along with the roughly 710-subject first cohort, a separate validation cohort of 120 different subjects was used. Four to six DR-DQ haplotypes were handled as single units for association and clustering, since linkage in the cohort was strong. To decide whether each TCR beta V gene segment behaved as functional or pseudogenic, an earlier analysis of fewer than 750 of the donors relied on high-throughput TCR beta sequencing. Using immunosequencing, the study profiled T cell repertoires from fewer than 700 subjects and related those repertoires to cytomegalovirus serostatus. The number of donors typed differed by locus, with about 629-640 for A, B, C, DRB1 and DQB1, roughly 520 for DQA1, some 570 for DPA1, and some 440 for DPB1. All discovery cohort repertoires had been generated on a single sequencing platform. The genetic ancestry cluster associated with self-reported Caucasian donors included roughly four fifths of the roughly 360 genotyped donors. Genome-wide SNP genotypes for about three fifths of the 666 donors were used in a later genetic analysis, which treated that subset as a discovery cohort. In a later analysis, previously published TCR beta repertoires from roughly 710 donors were re-analyzed and high-resolution HLA genotyping was added so that TCR occurrence patterns could be studied. Both class I and class II loci were covered by HLA typing, at four-digit resolution. What the authors observed across the whole study: The presence/absence analyses assumed that sequencing depth was roughly uniform across donors, and that assumption may not be true. The classifier was reported to diagnose cytomegalovirus status with high specificity and sensitivity in both the original cohort and the validation cohort. Some IMGT-functional V segments, including TRBV6-2 and TRBV6-3, could not be distinguished by the 87-base-pair reads and were therefore excluded. Assigning TCR associations to individual alleles was difficult when HLA alleles, especially DR and DQ, strongly co-occurred. Linkage disequilibrium might explain the correlated functional status among segregating V segments, but an unknown experimental factor could not be ruled out. In a later genetic analysis, a missense DCLRE1C variant was associated with V-gene and J-gene trimming of TCR beta chains, and the association was replicated in an independent cohort. In a later analysis, about 17,000 TCR beta sequences were associated with specific HLA alleles at a false discovery rate of 0.05. In an earlier analysis of more than 500 of the donors, most TCR beta V segments appeared in productive rearrangements about 87% or about 30% of the time, broadly matching IMGT annotations. Most CMV-associated TCR beta chains appeared to be HLA-restricted in a later analysis, and the HLA associations seemed to be driven largely by CMV exposure. In this cohort, only TCR beta chains were sequenced, and detectable features were limited by the absence of alpha or paired-chain data. A cluster of highly shared sequence variants was judged likely to be a technical artifact of the sequencing pipeline. Because HLA typing was missing for some donors at each locus, association tests included only the typed subset. A later genetic analysis reported fewer N-insertions in productive TCRs among donors in an Asian-associated ancestry cluster than the approximately 700-donor mean. Compared with equally common non-associated chains, HLA-associated TCR beta chains in a later analysis were more clonally expanded and had lower generation probabilities. The authors suggested that the approach could potentially be extended to other disease states and immunological phenotypes. A further reported finding was that TCR beta sequences accurately predicted the HLA-A and HLA-B alleles for most subjects in the first cohort. CMV serostatus was the only immune exposure information available for the cohort. Three of the identified cytomegalovirus-associated TCR beta chains were confirmed in vitro to be specific for cytomegalovirus antigens. In the study, 150 to 200 TCR beta chains were listed as associated with cytomegalovirus. Several of the top co-occurrence clusters appeared to be linked to parvovirus B19, influenza, CMV and Epstein-Barr virus, according to a later analysis. Over 15 rarely observed V segments, including chromosome 9 orphons, were excluded from the earlier analysis of 550 to 700 of the donors because counts were too low. Across donors, most TCR sequences were observed very rarely, whereas some public TCRs were present in many individuals. According to a later analysis, TCR association rates differed among HLA loci, with DRB1 alleles showing the most associated TCRs and HLA-C alleles showing the fewest.

Libraries were built with the immunoSEQ multiplex PCR assay. For the multiplex PCR, a mixture combining 60 forward primers for TCR Vbeta segments and 13 reverse primers for TCR Jbeta segments was used. Amplification of the CDR3 region of rearranged TCR beta genes was performed with a multiplex PCR assay on genomic DNA. Amplified TCR beta libraries were sequenced as 87-base-pair reads on the Illumina HiSeq System. The study's processing was this. In a later analysis, 77 million or so unique TCR beta chains were counted across the 500 to 850 repertoires, and around 10 million of these chains were shared by at least two donors. To remove PCR and sequencing errors, raw reads were error-corrected and collapsed into unique sequences using a nearest-neighbor algorithm that merged closely related sequences. CDR3 sequences were aligned to IMGT reference sequences to assign V, D and J gene segments. For a sequence to be retained, a match of at least six nucleotides was required to both a V gene segment and a J gene segment. A rearrangement was called productive if the CDR3 had no stop codons and remained in frame with V and J, and every other rearrangement was called non-productive. CDR3 was defined by IMGT convention, running from the second conserved V-encoded cysteine to the conserved J-encoded phenylalanine. The earlier analysis of 587 of the donors excluded sequences that lacked an unambiguous match to a single V gene segment. In an earlier analysis of a few hundred of the donors, a V segment was called functional when productive rearrangements were above 56.7%, and segregating when the standard deviation between donors exceeded 5%. A statistical classification framework was built to diagnose cytomegalovirus status from the catalog of TCR beta chain sequences. A later analysis assigned V and J genes by comparing TCR nucleotide sequences with IMGT/GENE-DB human TR gene sequences. In a later analysis, CDR3 sequences and most-parsimonious VDJ recombination scenarios were assigned using the TCRdist pipeline. A later analysis defined each TCR beta chain by its CDR3 amino acid sequence plus V-gene family, and excluded reads lacking a unique V-gene family. A later analysis removed 592 highly shared, low-generation-probability nucleotide sequences to deal with suspected cross-contamination and a sequencing artifact. For each public chain, a later analysis derived a clonal expansion index from normalized ranks of inferred template counts within each repertoire. In a later analysis, generation probabilities were computed with a VDJ recombination model fitted to out-of-frame rearrangements, and the resulting probabilities were checked against IGoR. In a later analysis, TCR-TCR, TCR-HLA and TCR-CMV co-occurrence was scored with hypergeometric tests, and a repertoire-size bias correction was applied to TCR pairs. A later analysis estimated false discovery rates by permuting HLA or CMV assignments 20 times. In a later analysis, co-occurring TCRs were grouped with DBSCAN, and TCRdist sequence similarity was added when clustering was performed within HLA-allele-positive subsets. Co-occurrence clustering excluded repertoires with fewer than 30,000 or more than 120,000 public chains, plus five with anomalous nucleotide sharing. The immuneACCESS repertoire file appears here via TCRdb, limited to in-frame rearrangements. These files lack a portion of the clones; in checked studies, under half of the deficit traces to unresolved V genes, and the cause of the others is not known. D and trimming come from the DNA, and the V and J calls and clone size come from that table. This sample holds about 100,000 clones; roughly 75% were observed only once. Over 12% of the sample belongs to the ten largest clones.

About this clone itself: It has no known antigen specificity. The CDR3 carries no conserved terminal phenylalanine or tryptophan, so it likely arises from a read error.

The cohort consisted of more than 650 healthy bone marrow donors. All cohort members were sampled while nominally healthy, although unrecorded immune exposures were likely present. The donor was CMV seropositive and was included in the group of about 290 seropositive cohort members. Each donor provided a peripheral blood sample, and peripheral blood mononuclear cells were used for TCR beta sequencing. Genomic DNA extraction from the blood cell samples was performed with the Qiagen DNeasy Blood Extraction Kit. CDR1 and CDR2 (MDHEN, SYDVKM) derive from the germline V gene. V was cut back by 6 bases and J by 7 bases, leaving a gap of 8 bases between them. The CDR3 is 11 residues long, counting both termini. Only the CDR3 part of the read is kept: 33 bases, read in frame from the first base.

This TCR was recovered from a male donor in good health and CMV-seropositive. Sequenced: PBMCs. The receptor chain draws on TRBV28 and TRBJ2-3; the D gene is perhaps TRBD2, on 5 matching bases. The CDR3 sequence is CASREVNTQYV. At the DNA level, the sequence is TGTGCCAGCAGGGAGGTAAATACGCAGTATGTT.